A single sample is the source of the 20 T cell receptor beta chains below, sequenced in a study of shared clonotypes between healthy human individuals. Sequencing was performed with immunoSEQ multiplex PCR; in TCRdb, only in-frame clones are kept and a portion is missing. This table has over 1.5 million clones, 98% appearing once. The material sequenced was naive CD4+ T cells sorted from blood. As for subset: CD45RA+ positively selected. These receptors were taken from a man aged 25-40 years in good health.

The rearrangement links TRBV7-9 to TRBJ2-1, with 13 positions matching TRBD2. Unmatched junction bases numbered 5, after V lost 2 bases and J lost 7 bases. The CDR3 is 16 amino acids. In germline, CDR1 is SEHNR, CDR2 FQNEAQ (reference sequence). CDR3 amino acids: CASSLTGLAGENEQFF. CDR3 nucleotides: TGTGCCAGCAGCTTAACCGGACTAGCGGGAGAAAATGAGCAGTTCTTC. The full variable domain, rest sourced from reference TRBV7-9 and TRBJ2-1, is DTGVSQNPRHKITKRGQNVTFRCDPISEHNRLYWYRQTLGQGPEFLTYFQNEAQLEKSRLLSDRFSAERPKGSFSTLEIQRTEQGDSAMYLCASSLTGLAGENEQFFGPGTRLTVL.

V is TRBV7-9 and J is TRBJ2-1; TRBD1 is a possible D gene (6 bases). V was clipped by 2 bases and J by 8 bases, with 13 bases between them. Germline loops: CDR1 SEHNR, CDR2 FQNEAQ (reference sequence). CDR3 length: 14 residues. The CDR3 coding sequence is TGTGCCAGCAGCTTAATTGGTGGGGGCTATGAGCAGTTCTTC. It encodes CASSLIGGGYEQFF.

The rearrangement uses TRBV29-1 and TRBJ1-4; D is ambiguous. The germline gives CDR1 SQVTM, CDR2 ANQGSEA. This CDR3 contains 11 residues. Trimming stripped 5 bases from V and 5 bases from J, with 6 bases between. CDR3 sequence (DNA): TGCAGCGTTTTCCGAAATGAAAAACTGTTTTTT. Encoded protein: CSVFRNEKLFF.

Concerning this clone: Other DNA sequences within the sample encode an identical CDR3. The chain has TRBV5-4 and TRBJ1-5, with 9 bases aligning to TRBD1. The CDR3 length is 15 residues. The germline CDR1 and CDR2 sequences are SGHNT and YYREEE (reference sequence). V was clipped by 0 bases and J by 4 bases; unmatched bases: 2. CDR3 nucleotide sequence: TGTGCCAGCAGCTTGGCCGGGACAGGGAATCAGCCCCAGCATTTT. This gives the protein CASSLAGTGNQPQHF. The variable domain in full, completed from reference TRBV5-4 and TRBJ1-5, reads ETGVTQSPTHLIKTRGQQVTLRCSSQSGHNTVSWYQQALGQGPQFIFQYYREEENGRGNFPPRFSGLQFPNYSSELNVNALELDDSALYLCASSLAGTGNQPQHFGDGTRLSIL.

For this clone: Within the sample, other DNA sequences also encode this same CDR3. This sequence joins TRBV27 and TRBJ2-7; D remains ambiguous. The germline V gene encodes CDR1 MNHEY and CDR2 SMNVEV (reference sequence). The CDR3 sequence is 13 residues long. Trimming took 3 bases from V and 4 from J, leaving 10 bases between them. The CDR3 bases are TGTGCCAGCAGTTTGGGTCTATGGTACGAGCAGTACTTC. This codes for CASSLGLWYEQYF.

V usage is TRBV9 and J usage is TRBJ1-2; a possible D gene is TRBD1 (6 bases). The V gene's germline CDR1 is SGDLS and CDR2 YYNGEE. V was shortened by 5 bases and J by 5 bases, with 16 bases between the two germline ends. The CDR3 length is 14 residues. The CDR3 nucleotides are TGTGCCAGCAGTTTGTCCGGGACAAATTATGGCTACACCTTC. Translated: CASSLSGTNYGYTF.

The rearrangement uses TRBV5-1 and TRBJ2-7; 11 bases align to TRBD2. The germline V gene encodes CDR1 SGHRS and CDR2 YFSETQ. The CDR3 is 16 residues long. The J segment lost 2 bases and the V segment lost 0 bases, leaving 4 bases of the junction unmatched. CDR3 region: CASSLAGTSGAYEQYF. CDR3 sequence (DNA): TGCGCCAGCAGCTTGGCCGGGACTAGCGGAGCCTACGAGCAGTACTTC.

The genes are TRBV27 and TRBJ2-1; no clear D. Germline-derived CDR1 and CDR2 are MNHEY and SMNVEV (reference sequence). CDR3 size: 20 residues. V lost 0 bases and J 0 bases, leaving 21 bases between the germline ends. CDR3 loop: CASSLSWSGVAKSSYNEQFF. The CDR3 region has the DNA TGTGCCAGCAGTTTATCATGGAGTGGAGTAGCTAAGAGCTCCTACAATGAGCAGTTCTTC.

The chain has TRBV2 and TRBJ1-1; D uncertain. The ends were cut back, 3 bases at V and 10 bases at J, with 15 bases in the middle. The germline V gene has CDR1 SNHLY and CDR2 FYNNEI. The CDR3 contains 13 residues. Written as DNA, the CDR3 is TGTGCCAGCAGTGAGATGGCAGGCGGGTCAGCTTTCTTT. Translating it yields CASSEMAGGSAFF.

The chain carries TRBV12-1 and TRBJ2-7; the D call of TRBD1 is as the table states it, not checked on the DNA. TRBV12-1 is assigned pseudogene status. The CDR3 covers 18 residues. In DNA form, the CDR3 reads TGTGCCAGCAGCTTAACCACAAAGCTGGACAGGGACTCCTACGAGCAGTACTTC. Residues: CASSLTTKLDRDSYEQYF.

This chain's CDR3 is CASKIPGRIYEQYF. In DNA, the CDR3 is TGTGCCAGCAAAATACCGGGACGGATCTACGAGCAGTACTTC. The V and J genes are TRBV7-2 and TRBJ2-7, with D possibly being TRBD1 or TRBD2 (5 bases each). Trimming pared 7 bases from V and 3 bases from J, leaving 16 bases between. This CDR3 has 14 amino acids. Germline V CDR1 and CDR2: SGHTA, FQGNSA.

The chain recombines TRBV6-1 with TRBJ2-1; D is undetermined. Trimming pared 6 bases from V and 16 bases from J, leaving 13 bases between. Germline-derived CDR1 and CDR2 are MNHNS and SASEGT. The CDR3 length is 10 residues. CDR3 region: CASRDPEQFF. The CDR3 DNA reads TGTGCCAGCAGGGATCCGGAACAATTCTTC.

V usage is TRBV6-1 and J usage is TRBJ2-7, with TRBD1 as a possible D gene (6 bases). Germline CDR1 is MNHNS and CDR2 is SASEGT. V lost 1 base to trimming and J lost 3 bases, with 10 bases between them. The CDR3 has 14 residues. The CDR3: CASSEERGHYEQYF. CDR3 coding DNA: TGTGCCAGCAGTGAAGAAAGGGGACACTACGAGCAGTACTTC.

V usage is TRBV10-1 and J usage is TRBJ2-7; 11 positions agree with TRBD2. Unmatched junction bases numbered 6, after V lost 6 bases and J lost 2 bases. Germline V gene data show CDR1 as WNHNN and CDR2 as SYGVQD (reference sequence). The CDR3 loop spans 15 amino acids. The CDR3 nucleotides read TGCGCCAGCAGCGACGGGACTAGCGGTGCCTACGAGCAGTACTTC. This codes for CASSDGTSGAYEQYF.

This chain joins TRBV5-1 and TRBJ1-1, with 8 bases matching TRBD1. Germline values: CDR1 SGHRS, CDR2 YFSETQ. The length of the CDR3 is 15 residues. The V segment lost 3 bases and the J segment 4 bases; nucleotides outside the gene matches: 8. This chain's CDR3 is CASSSHQGAGTEAFF. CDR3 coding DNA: TGCGCCAGCAGCTCACACCAGGGGGCGGGCACTGAAGCTTTCTTT. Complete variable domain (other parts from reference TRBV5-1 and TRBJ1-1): KAGVTQTPRYLIKTRGQQVTLSCSPISGHRSVSWYQQTPGQGLQFLFEYFSETQRNKGNFPGRFSGRQFSNSRSEMNVSTLELGDSALYLCASSSHQGAGTEAFFGQGTRLTVV.

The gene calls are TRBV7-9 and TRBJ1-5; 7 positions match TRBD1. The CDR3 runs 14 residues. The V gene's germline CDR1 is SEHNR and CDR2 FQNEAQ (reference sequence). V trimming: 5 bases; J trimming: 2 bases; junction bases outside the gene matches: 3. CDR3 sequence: CASSQGQGNQPQHF. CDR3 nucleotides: TGTGCCAGCAGCCAAGGACAGGGCAATCAGCCCCAGCATTTT.

This CDR3 is CASSPPGDLNTEAFF. As DNA, the CDR3 is TGTGCCAGCAGTCCACCAGGGGACCTGAACACTGAAGCTTTCTTT. The V gene is TRBV28, the J gene TRBJ1-1; the D gene is possibly TRBD1 (6 bases). The germline V gene encodes CDR1 MDHEN and CDR2 SYDVKM. The ends were cut back, 5 bases at V and 0 bases at J, with 13 bases in the middle. The CDR3 consists of 15 residues.

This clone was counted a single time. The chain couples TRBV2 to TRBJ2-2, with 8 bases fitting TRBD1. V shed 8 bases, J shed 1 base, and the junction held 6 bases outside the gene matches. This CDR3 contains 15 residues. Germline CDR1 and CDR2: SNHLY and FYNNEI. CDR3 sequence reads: CASLGQAMNTGELFF. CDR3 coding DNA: TGTGCCAGCCTGGGACAGGCGATGAACACCGGGGAGCTGTTTTTT. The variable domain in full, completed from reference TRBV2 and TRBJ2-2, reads EPEVTQTPSHQVTQMGQEVILRCVPISNHLYFYWYRQILGQKVEFLVSFYNNEISEKSEIFDDQFSVERPDGSNFTLKIRSTKLEDSAMYFCASLGQAMNTGELFFGEGSRLTVL.

CDR3 loop: CASSPYGGWRDYEQYF. The CDR3 DNA sequence: TGTGCCAGCTCACCCTATGGAGGGTGGCGGGACTACGAGCAGTACTTC. The V call is TRBV18, the J call TRBJ2-7, with D perhaps TRBD2 (6 bases). Germline V gene lookup returns CDR1 KGHSH and CDR2 LQKENI. The ends were cut back, 3 bases at V and 3 bases at J, with 18 bases in the middle. CDR3 length equals 16 residues.

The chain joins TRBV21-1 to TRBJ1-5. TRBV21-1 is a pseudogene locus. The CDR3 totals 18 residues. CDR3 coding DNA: TGTGCCAGCAGCAAAGGTGGCCAGTCGGATGATAGCAATCAGCCCCAGCATTTT. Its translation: CASSKGGQSDDSNQPQHF.